Each of the 16 T cell receptor beta chains below was sequenced from the same sample in a study of blood T cells in healthy people across ages. Using a J-beta primer mix together with a sample-barcoded 5' primer, a second PCR was run for roughly 7 to 12 cycles. TCRdb re-analysed the 5' RACE reads in MiXCR, keeping a single row per CDR3 protein. The sample yields hundreds of thousands of distinct CDR3 sequences, 40% to 45% seen once. What was sequenced was blood. The receptors stem from an elderly man in good health.

In DNA, the CDR3 is TGCGCCAGCAGCCAAGAACGGGCTAGATTTTCCGGCAATGAGCAGTTCTTC. Translation gives CASSQERARFSGNEQFF. This chain joins TRBV4-3 and TRBJ2-1; D not resolved. This CDR3 contains 17 residues. V lost 0 bases to trimming and J lost 6 bases, with 18 bases between them. The germline V gene has CDR1 LGHNA and CDR2 YSLEER.

The V gene is TRBV11-1, the J gene TRBJ2-7, with TRBD2 identical over 15 bases. Germline assignment: CDR1 SGHAT and CDR2 FQDESV (reference sequence). There are 22 residues in the CDR3. The V segment lost 4 bases and the J segment 3 bases; nucleotides outside the gene matches: 22. The CDR3 DNA follows: TGTGCCAGCAGCTCCGGGACTAGCGGGAGGCAAACCCTAAGTCGCGCAATCTACGAGCAGTACTTC. This translates into CASSSGTSGRQTLSRAIYEQYF.

The chain recombines TRBV27 with TRBJ1-5; D may be TRBD1 (5 bases). The V and J ends lost 6 bases and 7 bases respectively, with 22 bases between them. The CDR3 loop spans 16 amino acids. The germline gives CDR1 MNHEY, CDR2 SMNVEV (reference sequence). The CDR3 DNA follows: TGTGCCAGCAGCCGGGCAATGGTGGGGGTGGGGCAGCCCCAGCATTTT. Translated: CASSRAMVGVGQPQHF.

The chain recombines TRBV28 with TRBJ2-5; 9 nucleotides match TRBD1. Losses at the gene ends were 2 bases for V and 5 bases for J; bases not matched to a gene: 6. This CDR3 region has 15 residues. CDR1 MDHEN and CDR2 SYDVKM come from the germline V gene. The CDR3 DNA is TGTGCCAGCAGTTTAGAACAGGGGGCTGAGGAGACCCAGTACTTC. Protein product: CASSLEQGAEETQYF.

This clonotype was seen at least ten times. The CDR3 loop is CSARDLDRNEQYF. DNA of the CDR3: TGCAGTGCTAGAGATTTGGACAGGAACGAGCAGTACTTC. The V gene is TRBV20-1, the J gene TRBJ2-7; 7 nucleotides line up with TRBD1. Germline V lookup: CDR1 DFQATT, CDR2 SNEGSKA (reference sequence). The CDR3 has 13 amino acids. V was pared by 0 bases and J by 5 bases, with 4 bases of the junction left unmatched.

The chain uses TRBV7-2 and TRBJ2-1; D is unresolved. This CDR3 has 12 residues. The V end lost 1 base, the J end lost 12 bases, and 10 bases lay between the germline ends. Germline CDR1 reads SGHTA; CDR2 reads FQGNSA. This CDR3 reads CASSLVVGGQFF. DNA of the CDR3: TGTGCCAGCAGCTTAGTTGTGGGTGGGCAGTTCTTC.

The chain is built from TRBV7-2 and TRBJ2-6; D possibly corresponds to TRBD1 (6 bases). The CDR3 contains 17 residues. Trimming took off 3 bases at V and 2 bases at J, with 14 bases between the two ends. Germline CDR1 is SGHTA and CDR2 is FQGNSA. CDR3 sequence (DNA): TGTGCCAGCAGCTTCGCAGGGGCCCCAACTGGGGCCAACGTCCTGACTTTC. Translated, it gives CASSFAGAPTGANVLTF.

This clonotype has a handful of counts. The chain has TRBV24-1 and TRBJ2-3; tentative D call: TRBD2 (7 bases). Germline loops: CDR1 KGHDR, CDR2 SFDVKD. V lost 7 bases and J lost 2, with 15 bases in between. The CDR3 totals 15 residues. Here the CDR3 reads CATSPRGAHTDTQYF. CDR3 bases: TGTGCCACCAGCCCACGGGGGGCGCACACAGATACGCAGTATTTT.

The gene calls are TRBV5-1 and TRBJ2-7; D is tentatively TRBD1 or TRBD2 (5 bases each). CDR1 and CDR2 from the germline V gene are SGHRS and YFSETQ. The CDR3 totals 13 residues. The V end lost 3 bases, the J end lost 3 bases, and 10 bases lay between the germline ends. The CDR3 bases are TGCGCCAGCAGCTACGGGGCAAACTACGAGCAGTACTTC. As protein: CASSYGANYEQYF.

This clonotype came up a few times. The chain carries TRBV20-1 and TRBJ2-3; 9 bases fit TRBD1. The CDR3 length is 12 residues. The ends lost 6 bases at V and 9 bases at J; junction bases unmatched: 7. Germline values: CDR1 DFQATT, CDR2 SNEGSKA (reference sequence). This CDR3 reads CSARTGVRTQYF. In DNA form, the CDR3 reads TGCAGTGCCAGGACAGGGGTGAGGACGCAGTATTTT.

The chain has TRBV9 and TRBJ2-7; 7 bases match TRBD2. Germline V gene sequence: CDR1 SGDLS, CDR2 YYNGEE. The CDR3 is 14 residues long. Unmatched junction bases numbered 12, after V lost 7 bases and J lost 5 bases. The CDR3 DNA is TGTGCCAGCGGGAGTGGGGGGGTTAAGGACGAGCAGTACTTC. Translated, it gives CASGSGGVKDEQYF.

The chain is built from TRBV11-2 and TRBJ2-1; D could derive from TRBD1 or TRBD2 (5 bases each). V was shortened by 8 bases and J by 9 bases, with 20 bases between the two germline ends. The CDR3 consists of 14 residues. Germline-derived CDR1 and CDR2 are SGHAT and FQNNGV. CDR3 residues: CASVYEGRAGEQFF. The CDR3 DNA follows: TGTGCCAGCGTTTATGAGGGGAGAGCCGGTGAGCAGTTCTTC.

This clonotype was recorded a few times. The V call is TRBV5-1, the J call TRBJ2-2; D might be TRBD1 (5 bases). Trimming took 6 bases from V and 0 from J, leaving 12 bases between them. The germline V gene has CDR1 SGHRS and CDR2 YFSETQ. This CDR3 is built from 15 residues. DNA for the CDR3: TGCGCCAGCACCTGGGGCGGTTCGAACACCGGGGAGCTGTTTTTT. Its protein product is CASTWGGSNTGELFF.

This clonotype appeared a few times. CDR3 sequence: CASSYEAGGRHEQFF. Written as DNA, the CDR3 is TGTGCCAGCAGTTACGAGGCGGGGGGGCGACATGAGCAGTTCTTC. V usage is TRBV6-2 or TRBV6-3 and J usage is TRBJ2-1; 9 nucleotides line up with TRBD2. Trimming removed 2 bases from V and 8 bases from J; junction bases left unmatched: 7. Germline V gives CDR1 MNHEY, CDR2 SVGEGT. The CDR3 is 15 residues long.

This clonotype was counted a few times. This chain joins TRBV3-1 and TRBJ2-1; tentatively, D is TRBD2 (5 bases). Trimming took off 1 base at V and 2 bases at J, with 12 bases between the two ends. Germline lookup yields CDR1 LGHDT and CDR2 YNNKEL (reference sequence). The length of the CDR3 is 16 residues. DNA of the CDR3: TGTGCCAGCAGCCAAGGACTACTCATAGCCTACAATGAGCAGTTCTTC. It codes for CASSQGLLIAYNEQFF.

This clonotype was recorded a few times. This chain links TRBV9 with TRBJ2-1; tentative D call: TRBD1 (5 bases). Per germline, CDR1 SGDLS and CDR2 YYNGEE. The CDR3 runs 16 residues. V was trimmed by 1 base and J by 5 bases, leaving 16 bases between them. The CDR3: CASSVKGVFADNEQFF. The CDR3 DNA follows: TGTGCCAGCAGCGTAAAAGGGGTGTTCGCGGACAATGAGCAGTTCTTC.